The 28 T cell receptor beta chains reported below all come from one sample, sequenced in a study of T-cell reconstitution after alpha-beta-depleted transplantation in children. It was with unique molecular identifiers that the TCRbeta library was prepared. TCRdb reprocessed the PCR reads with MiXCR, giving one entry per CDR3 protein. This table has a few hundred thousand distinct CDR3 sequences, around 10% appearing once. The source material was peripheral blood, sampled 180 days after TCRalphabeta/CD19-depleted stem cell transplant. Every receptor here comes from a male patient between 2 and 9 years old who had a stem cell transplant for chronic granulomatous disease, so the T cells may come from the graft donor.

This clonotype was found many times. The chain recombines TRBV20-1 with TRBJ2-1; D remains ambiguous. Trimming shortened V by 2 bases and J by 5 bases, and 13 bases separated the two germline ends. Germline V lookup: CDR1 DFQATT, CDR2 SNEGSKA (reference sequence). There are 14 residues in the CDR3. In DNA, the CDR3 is TGCAGTGCTAGATTGGGCCACCCCGACAATGAGCAGTTCTTC. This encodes CSARLGHPDNEQFF.

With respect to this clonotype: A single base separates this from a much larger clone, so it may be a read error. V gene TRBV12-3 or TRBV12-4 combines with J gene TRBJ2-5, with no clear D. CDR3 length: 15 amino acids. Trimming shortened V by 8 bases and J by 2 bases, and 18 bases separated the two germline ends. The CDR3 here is CASCHLERHQETQYF. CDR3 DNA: TGTGCCAGCTGCCACCTGGAACGACATCAAGAGACCCAGTACTTC.

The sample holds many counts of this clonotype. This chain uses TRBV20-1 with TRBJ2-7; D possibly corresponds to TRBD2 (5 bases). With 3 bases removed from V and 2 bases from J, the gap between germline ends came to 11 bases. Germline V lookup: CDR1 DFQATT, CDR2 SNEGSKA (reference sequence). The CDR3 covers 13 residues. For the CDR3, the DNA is TGCAGTGCTAGTGGTGCCGGGGCCTACGAGCAGTACTTC. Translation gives CSASGAGAYEQYF.

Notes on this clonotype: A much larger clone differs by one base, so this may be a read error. The CDR3: CASSSTSGKRQETQYF. CDR3 nucleotide sequence: TGTGCCAGCAGCTCAACTAGCGGGAAACGTCAAGAGACCCAGTACTTC. V and J are TRBV7-9 and TRBJ2-5, with 10 bases lining up with TRBD2. Germline V lookup: CDR1 SEHNR, CDR2 FQNEAQ (reference sequence). The CDR3 length is 16 residues. The junction had 7 bases not matched to a gene; V was cut back by 4 bases and J by 2 bases.

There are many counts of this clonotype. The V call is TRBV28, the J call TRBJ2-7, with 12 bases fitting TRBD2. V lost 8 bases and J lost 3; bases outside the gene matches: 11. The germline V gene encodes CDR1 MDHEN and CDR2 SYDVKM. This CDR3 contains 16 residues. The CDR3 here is CASSLAGGRAYYEQYF. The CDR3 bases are TGTGCCAGCTCGCTAGCGGGAGGGCGGGCCTACTACGAGCAGTACTTC.

CDR3 DNA sequence: TGTGCCAGCAGCCCCAGAGACGTTGGTTACAATGAGCAGTTCTTC. Its translation: CASSPRDVGYNEQFF. The genes are TRBV11-3 and TRBJ2-1; D gene unclear. CDR3 length: 15 amino acids. The V gene's germline CDR1 is SGHNT and CDR2 YENEEA. V lost 5 bases and J lost 4, with 15 bases in between.

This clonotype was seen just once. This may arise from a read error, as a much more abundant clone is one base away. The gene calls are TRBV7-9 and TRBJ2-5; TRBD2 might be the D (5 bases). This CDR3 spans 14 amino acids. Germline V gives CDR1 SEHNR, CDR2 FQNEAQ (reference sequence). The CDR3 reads CANSLPGIGETQYF. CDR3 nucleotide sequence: TGTGCCAACAGCTTACCGGGGATCGGGGAGACCCAGTACTTC.

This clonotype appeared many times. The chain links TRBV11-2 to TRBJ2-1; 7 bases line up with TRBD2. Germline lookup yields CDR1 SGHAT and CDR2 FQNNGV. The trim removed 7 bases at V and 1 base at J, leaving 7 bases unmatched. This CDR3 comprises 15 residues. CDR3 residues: CASKAGIPSYNEQFF. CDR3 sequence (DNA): TGTGCCAGCAAAGCGGGGATCCCATCCTACAATGAGCAGTTCTTC.

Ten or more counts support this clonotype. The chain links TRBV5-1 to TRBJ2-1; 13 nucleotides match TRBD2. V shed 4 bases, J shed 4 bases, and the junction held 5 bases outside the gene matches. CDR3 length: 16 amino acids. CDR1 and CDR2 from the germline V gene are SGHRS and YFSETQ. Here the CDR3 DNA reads TGCGCCAGCAGCATCGGACTAGCGGGAGTGTACAATGAGCAGTTCTTC. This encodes CASSIGLAGVYNEQFF.

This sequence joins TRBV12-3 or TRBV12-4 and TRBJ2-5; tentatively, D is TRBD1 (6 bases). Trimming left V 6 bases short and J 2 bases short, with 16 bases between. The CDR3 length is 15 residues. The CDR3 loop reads CASRTHRDIQETQYF. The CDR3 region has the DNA TGTGCCAGCAGAACCCATCGGGACATACAAGAGACCCAGTACTTC.

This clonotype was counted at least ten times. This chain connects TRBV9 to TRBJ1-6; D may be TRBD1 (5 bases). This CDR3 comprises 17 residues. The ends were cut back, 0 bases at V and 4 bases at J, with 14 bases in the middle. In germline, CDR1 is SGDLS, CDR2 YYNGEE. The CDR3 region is CASSVEDTSSYNSPLHF. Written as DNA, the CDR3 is TGTGCCAGCAGCGTAGAGGACACTTCTTCTTATAATTCACCCCTCCACTTT.

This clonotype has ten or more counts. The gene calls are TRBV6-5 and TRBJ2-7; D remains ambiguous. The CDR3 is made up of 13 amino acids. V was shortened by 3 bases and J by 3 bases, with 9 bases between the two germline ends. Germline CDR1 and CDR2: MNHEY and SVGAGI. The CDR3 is CASSYGSIYEQYF. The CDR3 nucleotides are TGTGCCAGCAGTTATGGTAGTATCTACGAGCAGTACTTC.

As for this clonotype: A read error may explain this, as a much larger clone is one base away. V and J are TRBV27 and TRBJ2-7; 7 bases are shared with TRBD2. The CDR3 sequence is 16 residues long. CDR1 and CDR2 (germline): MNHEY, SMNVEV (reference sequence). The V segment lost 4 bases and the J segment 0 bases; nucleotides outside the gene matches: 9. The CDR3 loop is CASSSLSGPLSYEQYF. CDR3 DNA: TGTGCCAGCAGTTCACTTAGCGGGCCTCTCTCCTACGAGCAGTACTTC.

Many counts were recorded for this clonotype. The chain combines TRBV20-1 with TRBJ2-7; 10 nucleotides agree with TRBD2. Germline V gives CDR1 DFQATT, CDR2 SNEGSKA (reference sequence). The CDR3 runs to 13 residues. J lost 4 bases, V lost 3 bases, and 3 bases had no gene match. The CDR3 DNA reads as TGCAGTGCTAGTAGCGGGAGGACGTACGAGCAGTACTTC. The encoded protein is CSASSGRTYEQYF.

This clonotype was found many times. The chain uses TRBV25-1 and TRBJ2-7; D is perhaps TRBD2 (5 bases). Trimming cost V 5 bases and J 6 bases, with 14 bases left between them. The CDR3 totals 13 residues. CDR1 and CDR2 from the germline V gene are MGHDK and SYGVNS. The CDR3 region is CASSRIRTSEQYF. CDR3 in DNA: TGTGCCAGCAGTCGAATCAGGACTTCCGAGCAGTACTTC.

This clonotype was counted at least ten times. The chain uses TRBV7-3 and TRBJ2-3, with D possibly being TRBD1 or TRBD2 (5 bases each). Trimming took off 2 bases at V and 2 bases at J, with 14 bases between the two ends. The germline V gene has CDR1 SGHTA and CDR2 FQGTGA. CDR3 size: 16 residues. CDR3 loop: CASSLGTSITTDTQYF. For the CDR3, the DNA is TGTGCCAGCAGCTTAGGGACCAGCATCACCACAGATACGCAGTATTTT.

CDR3 nucleotide sequence: TGTGCCAGCAGTGAAAGAGGGGGCTATAAGGACACTGAAGCTTTCTTT. This codes for CASSERGGYKDTEAFF. The rearrangement uses TRBV6-1 and TRBJ1-1; 7 bases fit TRBD1. Per the germline V gene, CDR1 is MNHNS and CDR2 is SASEGT. The J segment lost 3 bases and the V segment lost 2 bases, leaving 9 bases of the junction unmatched. The CDR3 is made up of 16 amino acids.

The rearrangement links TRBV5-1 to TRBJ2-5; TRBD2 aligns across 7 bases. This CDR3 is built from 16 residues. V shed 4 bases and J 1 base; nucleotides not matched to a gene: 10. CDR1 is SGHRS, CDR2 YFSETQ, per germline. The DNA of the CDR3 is TGCGCCAGCAGCGGGGGGGGGTTAGGCGGCCAAGAGACCCAGTACTTC. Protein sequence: CASSGGGLGGQETQYF.

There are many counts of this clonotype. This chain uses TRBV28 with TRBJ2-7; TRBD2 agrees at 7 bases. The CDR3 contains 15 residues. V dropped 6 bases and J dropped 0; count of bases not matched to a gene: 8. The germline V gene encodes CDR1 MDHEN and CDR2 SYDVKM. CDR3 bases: TGTGCCAGCAGCAGACCCGGGACTAACTCCTACGAGCAGTACTTC. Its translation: CASSRPGTNSYEQYF.

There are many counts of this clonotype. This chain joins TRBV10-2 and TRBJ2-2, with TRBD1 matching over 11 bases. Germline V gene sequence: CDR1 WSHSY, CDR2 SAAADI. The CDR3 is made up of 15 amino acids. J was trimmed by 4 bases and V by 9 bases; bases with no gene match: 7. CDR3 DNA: TGCGCCAGTAGAACCGGGACAGGGGGCACCGGGGAGCTGTTTTTT. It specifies CASRTGTGGTGELFF.

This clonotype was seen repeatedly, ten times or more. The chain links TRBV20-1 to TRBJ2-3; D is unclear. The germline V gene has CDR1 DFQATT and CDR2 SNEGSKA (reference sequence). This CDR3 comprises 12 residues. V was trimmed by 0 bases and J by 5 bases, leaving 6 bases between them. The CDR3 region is CSAREGGDTQYF. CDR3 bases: TGCAGTGCTAGAGAGGGCGGAGATACGCAGTATTTT.

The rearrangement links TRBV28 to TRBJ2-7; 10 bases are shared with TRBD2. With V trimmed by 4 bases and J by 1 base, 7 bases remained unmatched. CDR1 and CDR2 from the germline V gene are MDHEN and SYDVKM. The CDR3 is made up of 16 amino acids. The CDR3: CASSSPSGSGSYEQYF. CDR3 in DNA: TGTGCCAGCAGTTCCCCTAGCGGGAGTGGATCCTACGAGCAGTACTTC. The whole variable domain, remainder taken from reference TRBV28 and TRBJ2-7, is DVKVTQSSRYLVKRTGEKVFLECVQDMDHENMFWYRQDPGLGLRLIYFSYDVKMKEKGDIPEGYSVSREKKERFSLILESASTNQTSMYLCASSSPSGSGSYEQYFGPGTRLTVT.

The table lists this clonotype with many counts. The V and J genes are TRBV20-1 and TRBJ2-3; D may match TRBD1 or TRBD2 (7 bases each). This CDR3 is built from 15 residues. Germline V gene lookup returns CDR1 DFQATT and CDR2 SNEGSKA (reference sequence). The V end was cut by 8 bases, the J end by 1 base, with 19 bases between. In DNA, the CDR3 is TGCAGTACACCCAGGGGGGGCGTGGGCACAGATACGCAGTATTTT. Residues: CSTPRGGVGTDTQYF.

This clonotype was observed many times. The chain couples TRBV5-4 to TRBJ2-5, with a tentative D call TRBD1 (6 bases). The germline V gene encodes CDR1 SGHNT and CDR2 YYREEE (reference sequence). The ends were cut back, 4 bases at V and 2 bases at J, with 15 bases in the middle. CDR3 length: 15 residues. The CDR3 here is CASSDARDIQETQYF. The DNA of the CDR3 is TGTGCCAGCAGCGATGCTCGGGACATTCAAGAGACCCAGTACTTC.

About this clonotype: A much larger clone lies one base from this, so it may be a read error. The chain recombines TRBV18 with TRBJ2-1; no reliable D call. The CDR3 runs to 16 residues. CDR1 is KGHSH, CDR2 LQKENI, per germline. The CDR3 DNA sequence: TGTGCCAGCTCACCCCAGGAGTACCGCTCCTACCATGAGCAGTTCTTC. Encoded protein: CASSPQEYRSYHEQFF.

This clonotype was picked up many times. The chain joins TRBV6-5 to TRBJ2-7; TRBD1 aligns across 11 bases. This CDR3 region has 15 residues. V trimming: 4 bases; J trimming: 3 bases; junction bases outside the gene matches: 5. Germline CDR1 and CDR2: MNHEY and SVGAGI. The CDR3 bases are TGTGCCAGCAGTTCCACCGGGACAGGGGGCTACGAGCAGTACTTC. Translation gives CASSSTGTGGYEQYF.

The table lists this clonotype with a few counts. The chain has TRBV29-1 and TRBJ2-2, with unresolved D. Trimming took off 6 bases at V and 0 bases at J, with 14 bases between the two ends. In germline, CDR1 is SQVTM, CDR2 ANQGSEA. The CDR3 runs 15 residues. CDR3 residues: CSVEPSNANTGELFF. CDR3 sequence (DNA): TGCAGCGTGGAGCCTTCAAATGCGAACACCGGGGAGCTGTTTTTT.

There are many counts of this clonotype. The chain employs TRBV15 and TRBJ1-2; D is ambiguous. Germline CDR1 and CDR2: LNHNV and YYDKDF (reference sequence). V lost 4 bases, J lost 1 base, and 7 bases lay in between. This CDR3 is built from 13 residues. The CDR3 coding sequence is TGTGCCACCAGCACCCAGGTTAACTATGGCTACACCTTC. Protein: CATSTQVNYGYTF.